The T cell receptor (beta chain) under discussion was sequenced for a study of blood T cell repertoires in COVID-19. The wider study: Acute and convalescent COVID-19 samples came from the United States, Italy and Spain. Sample material is recorded as cDNA or gDNA derived from T cells, B-cell-depleted T cells, or PBMCs.

Original handling: Amplifying reference gene primers gave estimates of nucleated cell counts. Generated by immunoSEQ multiplex PCR, the TCRdb table keeps only in-frame clones and is missing some. That table furnishes V, J and clone size, whereas the DNA furnished D and trimming. The top ten hold about 7.5% of the sample, which has roughly 140,000 clones, around 81% seen once. Trimming removed 2 bases from V and 3 bases from J, with 11 bases in between. The CDR3 totals 14 residues. In germline, CDR1 is SGHKS, CDR2 YYEKEE (reference sequence). The sequence came from a human donor in a cohort sampled during active COVID-19. The specimen sequenced was peripheral blood. J is TRBJ1-2 and V is TRBV5-5; TRBD1 might be the D (6 bases). The CDR3 here is CASSFGAGDYGYTF. The DNA for the CDR3 is TGTGCCAGCAGCTTTGGGGCAGGGGACTATGGCTACACCTTC.